This T cell receptor (beta chain) is drawn from a study of regulatory T cells in long-lasting Graves disease. Time point here: persistent/refractory GD, antithyroid drugs over 5 years with positive TRAb. From RNA extracted from PBMCs, the TCR library was made. American Thyroid Association guidelines served as the basis for diagnosing Graves' disease. This clonotype was picked up a small number of times. According to the study, TCR beta libraries were built with iRepertoire HTBI primers and CDR3-region Arm-PCR. One entry per CDR3 protein results from TCRdb running MiXCR on the multiplex PCR reads. Here the sample spans 310,000 or so distinct CDR3 sequences, around 20% being singletons. Germline CDR1 and CDR2: MNHNS and SASEGT. Trimming cost V 6 bases and J 7 bases, with 18 bases left between them. CDR3 length: 14 residues.

This sequence was found in a female donor with Graves disease. Specimen: peripheral blood mononuclear cells (PBMCs), collected when the disease was refractory, from a patient treated with antithyroid drugs. The chain joins TRBV6-1 to TRBJ1-1; the D gene is possibly TRBD1 (6 bases). The CDR3 spells CASSRRGGGGEAFF. The CDR3 DNA sequence: TGTGCCAGCAGCAGACGCGGGGGAGGGGGTGAAGCTTTCTTT.